This entry describes one TCR beta chain. Libraries were made from RNA as TCR cDNA, using a modified protocol. MiXCR was run by TCRdb on the 5' RACE reads, yielding one entry per CDR3 protein. Among around 380,000 distinct CDR3 sequences, roughly 28% were seen once, and the ten largest hold about 6%. The data originate from a study of identical twins' blood T cells. V lost 2 bases and J lost 7, with 21 bases in between. The CDR3 extends over 17 amino acids. Germline loops: CDR1 ENHRY, CDR2 SYGVKD. The three twin pairs were reared together, likely meeting the same infections. The specimen was PBMCs. J is TRBJ2-4 and V is TRBV10-3, with no clear D. The clonotype originates from a woman aged 18-55 years in good health. As DNA, the CDR3 is TGTGCCATCAGTGAGAGGTCCGAATTTAGCCAAGGGAACATTCAGTACTTC. Translation gives CAISERSEFSQGNIQYF.